This T cell receptor beta chain was recorded in a study of blood T cell repertoires in COVID-19. For the study at large: Acute and convalescent COVID-19 specimens originated in the United States, Italy and Spain. The analysed material was cDNA or gDNA that came from T cells, B-cell-depleted T cells, or PBMCs.

Germline V gene sequence: CDR1 SGHVS, CDR2 FQNEAQ. V lost 5 bases and J lost 5, with 12 bases in between. CDR3 size: 13 residues. In the authors' workflow: Estimation of nucleated cell counts was performed using reference gene primer amplification. Clones were read by immunoSEQ multiplex PCR, and TCRdb kept only the in-frame ones, dropping some. The D gene and trimming were derived from the DNA, and the V and J assignments and clone size from that table. The table records approximately 500,000 clones, 85% to 90% of them present only once. The rearrangement links TRBV7-8 to TRBJ1-2; D is perhaps TRBD1 (5 bases). The TCR sequence derives from a woman in her forties or fifties with COVID-19, enrolled during active disease. The sample was peripheral blood. The CDR3 sequence: CASSRVDKYGYTF. DNA of the CDR3: TGTGCCAGCAGCCGCGTGGACAAATATGGCTACACCTTC. The full variable domain, completed using reference TRBV7-8 and TRBJ1-2, is GAGVSQSPRYKVAKRGQDVALRCDPISGHVSLFWYQQALGQGPEFLTYFQNEAQLDKSGLPSDRFFAERPEGSVSTLKIQRTQQEDSAVYLCASSRVDKYGYTFGSGTRLTVV.